This section outlines one T cell receptor (beta chain) sequence together with its context. TCRdb keeps only in-frame clones here, not all; method: immunoSEQ multiplex PCR. This table holds some 70,000 clones, 80% to 95% found once. The sample originates from a study of graft-versus-host responses after intestinal transplantation. This sample comprised bone marrow, obtained less than 750 days after intestinal transplantation. The TCR comes from a human patient who received an intestinal transplant, so some T cells may come from the graft donor.

The CDR3, as DNA: TGTGCCAGCAGTCCGGGACGGATGAACACTGAAGCTTTCTTT. This gives the protein CASSPGRMNTEAFF. The J gene is TRBJ1-1, the V gene TRBV6-5, with a tentative D call TRBD1 (5 bases). Germline V gene sequence: CDR1 MNHEY, CDR2 SVGAGI. Trimming pared 5 bases from V and 0 bases from J, leaving 10 bases between. The CDR3 runs to 14 residues.